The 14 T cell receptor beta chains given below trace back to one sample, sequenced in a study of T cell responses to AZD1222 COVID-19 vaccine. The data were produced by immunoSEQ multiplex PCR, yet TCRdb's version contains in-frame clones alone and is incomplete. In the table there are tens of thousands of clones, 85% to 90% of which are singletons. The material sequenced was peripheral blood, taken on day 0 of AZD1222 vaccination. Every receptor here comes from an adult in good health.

In DNA form, the CDR3 reads TGTGCCAGCAGCCCGGGAGCGGCAGCAACTGAAGCTTTCTTT. This gives the protein CASSPGAAATEAFF. This chain uses TRBV3-1 (or the pseudogene TRBV3-2) with TRBJ1-1; D remains unclear. The CDR3 loop spans 14 amino acids. CDR1 and CDR2 (germline): LGHDT, YNNKEL (reference sequence). V lost 4 bases, J lost 5 bases, and 14 bases lay in between.

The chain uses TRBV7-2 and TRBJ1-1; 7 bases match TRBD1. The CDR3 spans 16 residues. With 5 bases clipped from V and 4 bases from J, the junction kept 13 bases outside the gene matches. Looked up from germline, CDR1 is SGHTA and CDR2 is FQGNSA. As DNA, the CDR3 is TGTGCCAGCAGCCACCGGGTTGGAGGGGGCGGCACTGAAGCTTTCTTT. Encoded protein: CASSHRVGGGGTEAFF.

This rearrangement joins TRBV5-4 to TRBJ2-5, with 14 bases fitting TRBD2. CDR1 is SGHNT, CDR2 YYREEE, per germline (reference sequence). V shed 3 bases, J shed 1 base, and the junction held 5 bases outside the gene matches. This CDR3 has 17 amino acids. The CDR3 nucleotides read TGTGCCAGCAGCTCGGGACTAGCGGGAGCACCCCAAGAGACCCAGTACTTC. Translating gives CASSSGLAGAPQETQYF.

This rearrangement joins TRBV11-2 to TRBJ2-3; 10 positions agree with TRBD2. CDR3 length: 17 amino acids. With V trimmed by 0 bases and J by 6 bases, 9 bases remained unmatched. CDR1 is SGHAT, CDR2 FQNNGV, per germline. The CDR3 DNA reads TGTGCCAGCAGCTTAGATTATCGGCTAGCGGGGGTGGATACGCAGTATTTT. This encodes CASSLDYRLAGVDTQYF.

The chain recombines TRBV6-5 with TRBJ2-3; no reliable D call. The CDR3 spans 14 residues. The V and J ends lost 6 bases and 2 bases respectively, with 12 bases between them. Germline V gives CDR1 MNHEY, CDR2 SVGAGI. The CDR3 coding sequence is TGTGCCAGCAGCCCGACCGACTCCACAGATACGCAGTATTTT. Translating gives CASSPTDSTDTQYF.

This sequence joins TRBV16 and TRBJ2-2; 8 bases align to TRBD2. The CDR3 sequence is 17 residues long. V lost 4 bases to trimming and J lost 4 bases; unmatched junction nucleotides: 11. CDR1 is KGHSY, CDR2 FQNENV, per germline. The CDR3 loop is CASSPSQGLVLTGELFF. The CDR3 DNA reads TGTGCCAGCAGCCCCTCCCAGGGACTAGTACTCACCGGGGAGCTGTTTTTT.

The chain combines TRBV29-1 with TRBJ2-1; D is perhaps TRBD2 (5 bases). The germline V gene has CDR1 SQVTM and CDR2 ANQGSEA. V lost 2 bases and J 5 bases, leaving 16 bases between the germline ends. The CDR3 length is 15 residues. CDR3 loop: CSVEWVGEVHNEQFF. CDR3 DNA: TGCAGCGTTGAATGGGTGGGAGAGGTGCACAATGAGCAGTTCTTC.

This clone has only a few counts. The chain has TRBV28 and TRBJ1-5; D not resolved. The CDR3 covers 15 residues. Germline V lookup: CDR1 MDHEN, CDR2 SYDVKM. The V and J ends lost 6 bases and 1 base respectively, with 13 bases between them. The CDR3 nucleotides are TGTGCCAGCAGCAAAGGGTTTTCGAGCAATCAGCCCCAGCATTTT. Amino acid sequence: CASSKGFSSNQPQHF.

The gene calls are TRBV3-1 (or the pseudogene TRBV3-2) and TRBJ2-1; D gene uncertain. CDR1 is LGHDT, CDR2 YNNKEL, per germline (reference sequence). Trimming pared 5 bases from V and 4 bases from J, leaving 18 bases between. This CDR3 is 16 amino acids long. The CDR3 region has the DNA TGTGCCAGCAGCGAACTCTCGGGCCAAAAATACAATGAGCAGTTCTTC. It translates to CASSELSGQKYNEQFF.

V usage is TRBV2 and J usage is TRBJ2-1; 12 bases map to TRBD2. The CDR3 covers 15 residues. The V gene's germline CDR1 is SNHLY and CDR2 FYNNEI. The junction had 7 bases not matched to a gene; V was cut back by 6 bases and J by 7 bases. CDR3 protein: CASSILAGGRNEQFF. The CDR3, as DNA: TGTGCCAGCAGCATACTAGCGGGAGGTCGGAATGAGCAGTTCTTC.

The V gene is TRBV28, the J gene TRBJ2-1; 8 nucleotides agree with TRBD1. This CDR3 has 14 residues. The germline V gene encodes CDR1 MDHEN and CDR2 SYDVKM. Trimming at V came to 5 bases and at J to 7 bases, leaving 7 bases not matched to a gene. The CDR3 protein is CASSPPGQVNEQFF. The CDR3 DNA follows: TGTGCCAGCAGTCCCCCGGGACAGGTGAATGAGCAGTTCTTC.

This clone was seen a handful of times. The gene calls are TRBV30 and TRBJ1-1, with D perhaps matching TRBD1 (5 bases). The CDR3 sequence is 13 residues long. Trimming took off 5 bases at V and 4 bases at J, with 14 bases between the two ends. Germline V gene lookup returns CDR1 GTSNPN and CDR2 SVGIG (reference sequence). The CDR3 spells CAWGVTGGTEAFF. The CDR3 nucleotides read TGTGCCTGGGGGGTAACAGGAGGCACTGAAGCTTTCTTT.

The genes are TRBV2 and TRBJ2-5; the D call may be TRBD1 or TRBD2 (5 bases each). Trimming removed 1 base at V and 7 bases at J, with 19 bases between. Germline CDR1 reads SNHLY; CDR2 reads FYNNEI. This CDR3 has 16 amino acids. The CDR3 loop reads CASSEVRAQGWGTQYF. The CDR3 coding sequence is TGTGCCAGCAGTGAAGTGCGGGCGCAGGGCTGGGGGACCCAGTACTTC.

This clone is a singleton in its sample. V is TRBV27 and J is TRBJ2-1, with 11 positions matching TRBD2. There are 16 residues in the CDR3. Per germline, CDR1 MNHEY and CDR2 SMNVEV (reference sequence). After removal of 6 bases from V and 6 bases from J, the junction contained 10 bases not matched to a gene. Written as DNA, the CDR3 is TGTGCCAGCAGCAAAACCGGGACTAGCGGTCCCAATGAGCAGTTCTTC. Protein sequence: CASSKTGTSGPNEQFF.